This record concerns one TCR beta chain sequence. This sample was included in a study of blood T cell repertoires in COVID-19. CDR3 size: 13 residues. The V gene lost 2 bases and the J gene lost 3 bases, with 8 bases spanning the gap. Sequencing was performed with immunoSEQ multiplex PCR; in TCRdb, only in-frame clones are kept and a portion is missing. The table lists hundreds of thousands of clones, over 80% of them singletons. The cohort comprised adults aged roughly 18 to 100 years residing in approximately 25 US areas. Categorization into cohorts depended on clinical history that participants reported.

The receptor was derived from a woman aged 18-29 years who had recovered from COVID-19. Sequencing was performed on PBMCs or T cells enriched from blood (not recorded which). V usage is TRBV12-3 or TRBV12-4 and J usage is TRBJ2-7, with D unclear. This CDR3 is CASSLKPVYEQYF. CDR3 nucleotide sequence: TGTGCCAGCAGTTTAAAGCCCGTCTACGAGCAGTACTTC.